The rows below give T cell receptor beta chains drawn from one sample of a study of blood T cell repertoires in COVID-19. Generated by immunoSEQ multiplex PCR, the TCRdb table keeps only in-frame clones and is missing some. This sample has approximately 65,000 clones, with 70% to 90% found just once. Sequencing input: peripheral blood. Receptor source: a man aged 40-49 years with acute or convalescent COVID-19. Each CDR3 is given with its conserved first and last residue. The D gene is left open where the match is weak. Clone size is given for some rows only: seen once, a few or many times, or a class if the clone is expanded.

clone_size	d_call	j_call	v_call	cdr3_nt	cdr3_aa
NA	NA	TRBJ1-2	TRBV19	TGTGCCAGTAGTCCTGGGGCGAACTATGGCTACACCTTC	CASSPGANYGYTF
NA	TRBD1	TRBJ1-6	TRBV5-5	TGTGCCAGCAGCTTACAGGGGGATTCAACCCTCCACTTT	CASSLQGDSTLHF
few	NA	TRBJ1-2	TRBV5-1	TGCGCCAGCAGCTTGGGACAGTCGGGAGGTGGCTACACCTTC	CASSLGQSGGGYTF
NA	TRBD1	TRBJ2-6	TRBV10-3	TGTGCCATCAGTGAGACTGGGGGACAGGGGGGTACTGGGGCCAACGTCCTGACTTTC	CAISETGGQGGTGANVLTF
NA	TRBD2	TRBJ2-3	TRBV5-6	TGTGCCAGCAGCTTTAGAGGTCTAGCGGGGGCAGATACGCAGTATTTT	CASSFRGLAGADTQYF
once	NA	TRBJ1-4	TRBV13	TGTGCCAGCAGCTTGCGGACAAGCGCTGAAAAACTGTTTTTT	CASSLRTSAEKLFF
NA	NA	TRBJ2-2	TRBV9	TGTGCCAGCAGCGTAGATTACAGCGGGGAGCTGTTTTTT	CASSVDYSGELFF
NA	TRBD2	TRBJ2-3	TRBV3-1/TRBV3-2	TGTGCCAGCAGCCAAGATCCCCCAGGACTAGCGGGGACAACAGATACGCAGTATTTT	CASSQDPPGLAGTTDTQYF
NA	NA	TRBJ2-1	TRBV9	TGTGCCAGCAGCCCGAGGGGGACGGCTGGATACAATGAGCAGTTCTTC	CASSPRGTAGYNEQFF
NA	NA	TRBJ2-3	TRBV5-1	TGCGCCAGCACCGCTAGTGACACAGATACGCAGTATTTT	CASTASDTDTQYF
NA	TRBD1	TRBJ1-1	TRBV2	TGTGCCAGCAGCTTACTTCCAACAGGGGTGAAAGTAAACACTGAAGCTTTCTTT	CASSLLPTGVKVNTEAFF
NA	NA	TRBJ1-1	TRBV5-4	TGTGCCAGCAGCTTGGCTGGCACGAACACTGAAGCTTTCTTT	CASSLAGTNTEAFF
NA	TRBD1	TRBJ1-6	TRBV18	TGTGCCAGCTCACCTCTACGTCCCGGGACAGGAGATACTTCACCCCTCCACTTT	CASSPLRPGTGDTSPLHF
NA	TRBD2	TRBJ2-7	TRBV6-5	TGTGCCAGCAGATCGAGCGGGGGTCCGACCTACGAGCAGTACTTC	CASRSSGGPTYEQYF
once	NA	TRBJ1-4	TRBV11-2	TGTGCCAGCAGCTTCTTAGGGAGTCCAGTTGAAAAACTGTTTTTT	CASSFLGSPVEKLFF
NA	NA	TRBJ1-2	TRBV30	TGTGCCTGGAGTGTAACAGGCTATGGCTACACCTTC	CAWSVTGYGYTF
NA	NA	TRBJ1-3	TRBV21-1	TGTGCCAGCAGCAAATGGGCCAGGGGACGCAACACCATATATTTT	CASSKWARGRNTIYF
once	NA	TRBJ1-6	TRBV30	TGTGCCTGGAGTGCGGGGGGGAGTAATTCACCCCTCCACTTT	CAWSAGGSNSPLHF
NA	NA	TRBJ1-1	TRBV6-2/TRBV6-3	TGTGCCAGCAGTTCGGTCGCTGGGCAGGCTGAAGCTTTCTTT	CASSSVAGQAEAFF
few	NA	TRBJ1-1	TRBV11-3	TGTGCCAGCACAGCCGTACGGGGGGAGGTCACTGAAGCTTTCTTT	CASTAVRGEVTEAFF